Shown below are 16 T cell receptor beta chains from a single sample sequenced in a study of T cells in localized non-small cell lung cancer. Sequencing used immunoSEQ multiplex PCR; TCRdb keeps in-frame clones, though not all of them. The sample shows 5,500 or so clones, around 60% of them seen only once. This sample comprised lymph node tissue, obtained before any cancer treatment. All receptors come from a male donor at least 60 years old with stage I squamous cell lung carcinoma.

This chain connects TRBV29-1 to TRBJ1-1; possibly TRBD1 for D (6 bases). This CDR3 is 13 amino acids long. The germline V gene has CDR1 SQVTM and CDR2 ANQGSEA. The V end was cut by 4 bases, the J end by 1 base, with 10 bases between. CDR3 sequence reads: CSVGTATNTEAFF. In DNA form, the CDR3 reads TGCAGCGTTGGGACAGCCACGAACACTGAAGCTTTCTTT.

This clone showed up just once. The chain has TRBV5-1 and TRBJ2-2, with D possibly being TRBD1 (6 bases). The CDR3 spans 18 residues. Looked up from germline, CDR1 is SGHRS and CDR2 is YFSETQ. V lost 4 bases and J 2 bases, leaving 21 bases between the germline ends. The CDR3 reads CASSTGTKNLPNTGELFF. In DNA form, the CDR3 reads TGCGCCAGCAGCACCGGGACAAAAAATCTTCCAAACACCGGGGAGCTGTTTTTT.

CDR3 DNA sequence: TGTGCCAGCTCGGGCCAGGGGAGAGATCAGCCCCAGCATTTT. Protein product: CASSGQGRDQPQHF. The chain has TRBV18 and TRBJ1-5, with a weak D call TRBD1 (6 bases). The ends were cut back, 6 bases at V and 5 bases at J, with 14 bases in the middle. The CDR3 extends over 14 amino acids. Germline assignment: CDR1 KGHSH and CDR2 LQKENI. Filled out from reference TRBV18 and TRBJ1-5, the complete variable domain reads NAGVMQNPRHLVRRRGQEARLRCSPMKGHSHVYWYRQLPEEGLKFMVYLQKENIIDESGMPKERFSAEFPKEGPSILRIQQVVRGDSAAYFCASSGQGRDQPQHFGDGTRLSIL.

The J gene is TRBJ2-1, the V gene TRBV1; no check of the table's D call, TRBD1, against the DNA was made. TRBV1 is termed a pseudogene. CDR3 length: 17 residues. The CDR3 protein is CASSQGSGTLTYNEQFF. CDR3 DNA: TGCGCCAGCAGCCAAGGGTCCGGGACACTAACCTACAATGAGCAGTTCTTC.

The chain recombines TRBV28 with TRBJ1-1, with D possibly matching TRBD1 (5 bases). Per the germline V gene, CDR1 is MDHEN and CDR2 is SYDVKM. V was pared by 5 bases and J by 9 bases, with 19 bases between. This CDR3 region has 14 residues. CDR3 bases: TGTGCCAGCAGTCTCCGGGACCCGGGGGATAAAGCTTTCTTT. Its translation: CASSLRDPGDKAFF.

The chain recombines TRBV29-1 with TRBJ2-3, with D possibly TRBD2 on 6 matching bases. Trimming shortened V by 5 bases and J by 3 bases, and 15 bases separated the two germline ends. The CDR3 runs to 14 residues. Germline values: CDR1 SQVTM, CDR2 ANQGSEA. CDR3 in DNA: TGCAGCGTTCGGCGGGGCGTTGGGACAGATACGCAGTATTTT. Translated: CSVRRGVGTDTQYF.

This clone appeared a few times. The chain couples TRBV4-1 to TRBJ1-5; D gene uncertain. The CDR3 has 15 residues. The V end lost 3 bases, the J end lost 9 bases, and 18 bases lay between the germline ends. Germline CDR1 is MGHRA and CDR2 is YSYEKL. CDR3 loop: CASSQMVGSGLPQHF. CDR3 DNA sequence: TGCGCCAGCAGCCAGATGGTTGGCTCGGGGTTGCCCCAGCATTTT.

In DNA form, the CDR3 reads TGTGCCAGCAGTTTATTGACAGATACGCAGTATTTT. This encodes CASSLLTDTQYF. The chain carries TRBV28 and TRBJ2-3; D not certain. Germline lookup yields CDR1 MDHEN and CDR2 SYDVKM. The CDR3 consists of 12 residues. The V end was cut by 1 base, the J end by 3 bases, with 2 bases between.

The CDR3 DNA reads TGTGCCAGCAGTTTAGGCGACAGAACATATGGCTACACCTTC. Its protein product is CASSLGDRTYGYTF. The rearrangement uses TRBV28 and TRBJ1-2; the D gene is possibly TRBD1 (5 bases). The V end lost 2 bases, the J end lost 5 bases, and 12 bases lay between the germline ends. The CDR3 is 14 amino acids. Germline V lookup: CDR1 MDHEN, CDR2 SYDVKM.

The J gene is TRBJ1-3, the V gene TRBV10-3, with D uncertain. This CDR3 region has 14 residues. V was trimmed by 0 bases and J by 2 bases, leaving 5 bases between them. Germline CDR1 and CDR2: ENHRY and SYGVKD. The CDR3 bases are TGTGCCATCAGTGAGTCGACACCTGGAAACACCATATATTTT. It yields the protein CAISESTPGNTIYF.

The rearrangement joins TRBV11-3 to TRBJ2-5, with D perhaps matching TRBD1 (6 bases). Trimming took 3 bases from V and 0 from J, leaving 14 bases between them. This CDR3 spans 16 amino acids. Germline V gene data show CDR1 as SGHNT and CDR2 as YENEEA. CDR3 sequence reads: CASSLGQGTYQETQYF. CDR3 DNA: TGTGCCAGCAGCTTGGGTCAGGGGACGTACCAAGAGACCCAGTACTTC.

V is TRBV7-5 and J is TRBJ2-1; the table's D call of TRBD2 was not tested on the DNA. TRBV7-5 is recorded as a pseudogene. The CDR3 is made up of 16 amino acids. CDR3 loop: CASSLAGREGYNEQFF. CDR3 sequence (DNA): TGTGCCAGCAGCCTCGCAGGGCGGGAGGGCTACAATGAGCAGTTCTTC.

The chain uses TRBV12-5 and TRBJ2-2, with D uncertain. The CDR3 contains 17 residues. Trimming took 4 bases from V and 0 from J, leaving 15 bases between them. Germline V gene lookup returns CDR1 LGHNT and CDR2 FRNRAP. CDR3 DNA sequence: TGTGCTAGTGGTTCATTGACTGGACCCGCGAACACCGGGGAGCTGTTTTTT. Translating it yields CASGSLTGPANTGELFF.

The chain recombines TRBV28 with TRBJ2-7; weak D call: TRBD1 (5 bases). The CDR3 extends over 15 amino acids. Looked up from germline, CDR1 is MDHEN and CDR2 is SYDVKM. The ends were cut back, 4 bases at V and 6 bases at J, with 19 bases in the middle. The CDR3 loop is CASSSPGLSRAEQYF. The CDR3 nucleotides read TGTGCCAGCAGTTCTCCAGGGTTGTCTCGGGCCGAGCAGTACTTC.

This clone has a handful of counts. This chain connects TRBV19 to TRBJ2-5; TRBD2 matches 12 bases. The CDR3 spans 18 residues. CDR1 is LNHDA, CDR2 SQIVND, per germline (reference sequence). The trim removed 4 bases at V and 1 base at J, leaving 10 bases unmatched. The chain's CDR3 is CASSTGLAGPVTQETQYF. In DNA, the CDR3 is TGTGCCAGTAGTACCGGACTAGCGGGACCTGTTACCCAAGAGACCCAGTACTTC.

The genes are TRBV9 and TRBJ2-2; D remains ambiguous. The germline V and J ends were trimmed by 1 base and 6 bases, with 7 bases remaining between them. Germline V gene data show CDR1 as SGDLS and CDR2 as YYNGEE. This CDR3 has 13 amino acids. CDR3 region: CASSVPVAGELFF. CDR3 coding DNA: TGTGCCAGCAGCGTACCGGTTGCCGGGGAGCTGTTTTTT.